The 26 T cell receptor beta chains given below trace back to one sample, sequenced in a study of T cells expressing NK-cell markers. TCRdb re-analyzed the 5' RACE reads; it lists each CDR3 protein once, without DNA. The table counts 500,000 to 600,000 distinct CDR3 sequences; around 3.3% lies in the top ten. The sequencing input was blood T cells: a sorted CD56 or NKG2C T cell subset, CD4+ or CD8+ T cells, or bulk PBMC T cells (not recorded which). These receptors were obtained from a man between 18 and 35 years old in good health.

The chain employs TRBV15 and TRBJ2-4; as DNA is missing, the TRBD1 call by TCRdb cannot be tested. CDR3 length: 16 residues. The germline V gene has CDR1 LNHNV and CDR2 YYDKDF (reference sequence). The CDR3 is CATSEDRGTAKNIQYF.

The rearrangement uses TRBV6-6 and TRBJ1-6. CDR3 length: 15 residues. Germline assignment: CDR1 MNHNY and CDR2 SVGAGI (reference sequence). CDR3 region: CASQTASSYNSPLHF.

The chain is built from TRBV6-2 or TRBV6-3 and TRBJ2-2. Germline V CDR1 and CDR2: MNHEY, SVGEGT. There are 13 residues in the CDR3. The CDR3: CAASLADTGELFF.

The chain joins TRBV6-5 to TRBJ2-1; TCRdb proposes TRBD2, but this gene call is untestable without DNA. The CDR3 loop spans 16 amino acids. Germline CDR1 is MNHEY and CDR2 is SVGAGI. This CDR3 is CASSYSTTRLEDEQFF.

This chain connects TRBV12-3 or TRBV12-4 to TRBJ2-7; absent DNA, TCRdb's TRBD2 call cannot be checked. The CDR3 sequence is 14 residues long. This CDR3 reads CASSLRGGPYEQYF.

The chain uses TRBV12-3 or TRBV12-4 and TRBJ1-2; with no DNA, the TCRdb D assignment of TRBD1 cannot be verified. The CDR3 contains 17 residues. CDR3 residues: CASSTILPGQGRGGYTF.

This chain joins TRBV20-1 and TRBJ1-6; TCRdb gives TRBD1 as the D gene, but with no DNA this cannot be confirmed. The V gene's germline CDR1 is DFQATT and CDR2 SNEGSKA (reference sequence). The CDR3 extends over 16 amino acids. CDR3 loop: CSASGGQGLLNSPLHF.

The chain has TRBV7-8 and TRBJ2-3; TCRdb's D call, TRBD1, is unchecked because there is no DNA. Germline assignment: CDR1 SGHVS and CDR2 FQNEAQ. The CDR3 runs to 14 residues. CDR3: CASRQQGAGDTQYF.

V and J are TRBV20-1 and TRBJ2-1; TCRdb selects TRBD2, and the lack of DNA leaves this call unchecked. The CDR3 consists of 14 residues. Per germline, CDR1 DFQATT and CDR2 SNEGSKA (reference sequence). The CDR3 sequence: CSAIRDWYQNEQFF.

The CDR3 sequence: CASSVFRVWTDTQYF. The genes are TRBV9 and TRBJ2-3; TCRdb proposes TRBD1, but this gene call is untestable without DNA. This CDR3 is built from 15 residues. The germline gives CDR1 SGDLS, CDR2 YYNGEE.

V gene TRBV3-1 combines with J gene TRBJ1-4; TCRdb's D gene call, TRBD1, goes unchecked for lack of DNA. Germline V gene lookup returns CDR1 LGHDT and CDR2 YNNKEL (reference sequence). The CDR3 covers 15 residues. The CDR3 loop reads CASSQSDSLNEKLFF. The whole variable domain, filled in from reference TRBV3-1 and TRBJ1-4, reads DTAVSQTPKYLVTQMGNDKSIKCEQNLGHDTMYWYKQDSKKFLKIMFSYNNKELIINETVPNRFSPKSPDKAHLNLHINSLELGDSAVYFCASSQSDSLNEKLFFGSGTQLSVL.

The J gene is TRBJ2-5, the V gene TRBV18; the D gene TCRdb calls, TRBD1, cannot be checked with no DNA. The germline gives CDR1 KGHSH, CDR2 LQKENI. CDR3 size: 13 residues. This CDR3 is CASSPSARQTQYF.

This chain joins TRBV2 and TRBJ2-1; TCRdb's D gene call, TRBD2, goes unchecked for lack of DNA. Germline CDR1 SNHLY, CDR2 FYNNEI. The CDR3 is 16 amino acids. CDR3 protein: CASKTSGTPSYNEQFF.

The chain is built from TRBV5-6 and TRBJ1-5; the D gene TCRdb calls, TRBD1, cannot be checked with no DNA. The CDR3 sequence is 14 residues long. Germline-derived CDR1 and CDR2 are SGHDT and YYEEEE. CDR3 protein: CASSRRGNNQPQHF.

The chain uses TRBV27 and TRBJ2-1; with no DNA, the TCRdb D assignment of TRBD2 cannot be verified. This CDR3 comprises 16 residues. CDR1 and CDR2 (germline): MNHEY, SMNVEV (reference sequence). This CDR3 reads CASSHRTSGRVDEQFF.

The chain employs TRBV20-1 and TRBJ2-7; TCRdb gives TRBD2 as the D gene, but with no DNA this cannot be confirmed. CDR1 is DFQATT and CDR2 is SNEGSKA in the germline V gene (reference sequence). The length of the CDR3 is 15 residues. CDR3 sequence reads: CSADESGQSSYEQYF.

The chain combines TRBV18 with TRBJ1-2; TCRdb calls TRBD1, which cannot be checked without DNA. The germline CDR1 and CDR2 sequences are KGHSH and LQKENI. This CDR3 spans 14 amino acids. The CDR3 here is CASSPFKGYDGYTF. The whole variable domain, filled in from reference TRBV18 and TRBJ1-2, reads NAGVMQNPRHLVRRRGQEARLRCSPMKGHSHVYWYRQLPEEGLKFMVYLQKENIIDESGMPKERFSAEFPKEGPSILRIQQVVRGDSAAYFCASSPFKGYDGYTFGSGTRLTVV.

The chain combines TRBV20-1 with TRBJ2-7; TCRdb's D call, TRBD1, is unchecked because there is no DNA. The V gene's germline CDR1 is DFQATT and CDR2 SNEGSKA (reference sequence). The CDR3 has 14 residues. The CDR3 reads CSYKGGDRVYEQYF.

V is TRBV28 and J is TRBJ2-7; TCRdb indicates TRBD1, and absent DNA this call remains unverified. The CDR3 spans 14 residues. CDR1 is MDHEN and CDR2 is SYDVKM in the germline V gene. Here the CDR3 reads CAITGARNPYEQYF.

The chain is built from TRBV6-5 and TRBJ2-3; TCRdb selects TRBD2, and the lack of DNA leaves this call unchecked. The CDR3 contains 18 residues. Germline CDR1 MNHEY, CDR2 SVGAGI. This CDR3 is CASSYSWGTSGSLDTQYF.

The chain uses TRBV4-3 and TRBJ2-7; TCRdb's D call, TRBD1, is unchecked because there is no DNA. Germline-derived CDR1 and CDR2 are LGHNA and YSLEER. This CDR3 is 17 amino acids long. CDR3 in amino acids: CASSPTTGRGFLYEQYF.

The chain joins TRBV27 to TRBJ2-3; no DNA is available, so the TRBD2 call from TCRdb remains unchecked. The CDR3 sequence is 15 residues long. Germline V gene lookup returns CDR1 MNHEY and CDR2 SMNVEV (reference sequence). This CDR3 is CASSPRREGLDTQYF.

V is TRBV5-5 and J is TRBJ2-5; there is no DNA to check the TCRdb D call of TRBD1. Germline assignment: CDR1 SGHKS and CDR2 YYEKEE (reference sequence). The CDR3 contains 16 residues. CDR3: CASSPPGRVRGGSLYF.

The V gene is TRBV15, the J gene TRBJ2-5; TCRdb returns TRBD2, unconfirmable since there is no DNA. This CDR3 region has 15 residues. Germline lookup yields CDR1 LNHNV and CDR2 YYDKDF (reference sequence). The CDR3 protein is CATTKGLAGEETQYF.

V gene TRBV5-1 combines with J gene TRBJ2-2; lacking DNA, the TRBD1 call made by TCRdb goes unchecked. The CDR3 extends over 16 amino acids. The V gene's germline CDR1 is SGHRS and CDR2 YFSETQ. The CDR3 sequence: CASSPPLTGNTGELFF.

The chain carries TRBV20-1 and TRBJ2-7; TCRdb outputs TRBD2, but without DNA this stays unchecked. The V gene's germline CDR1 is DFQATT and CDR2 SNEGSKA (reference sequence). The CDR3 totals 14 residues. CDR3 region: CSASEVRGSYEQYF.